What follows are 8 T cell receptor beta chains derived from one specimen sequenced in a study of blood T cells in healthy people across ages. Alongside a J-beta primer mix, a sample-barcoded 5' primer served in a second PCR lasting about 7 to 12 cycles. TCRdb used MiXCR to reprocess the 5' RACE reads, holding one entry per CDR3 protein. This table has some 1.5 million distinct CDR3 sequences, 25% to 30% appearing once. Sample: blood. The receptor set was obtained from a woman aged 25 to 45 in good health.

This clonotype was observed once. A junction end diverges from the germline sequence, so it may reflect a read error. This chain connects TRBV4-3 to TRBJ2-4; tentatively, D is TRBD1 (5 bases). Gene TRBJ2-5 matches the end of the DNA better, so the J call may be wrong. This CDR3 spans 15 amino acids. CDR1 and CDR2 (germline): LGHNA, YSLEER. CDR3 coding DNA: TGCGCCAGCAGGCAAGAAAGGGGCTGGGAAGAGACCCAGTACTTC. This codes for CASRQERGWEETQYF.

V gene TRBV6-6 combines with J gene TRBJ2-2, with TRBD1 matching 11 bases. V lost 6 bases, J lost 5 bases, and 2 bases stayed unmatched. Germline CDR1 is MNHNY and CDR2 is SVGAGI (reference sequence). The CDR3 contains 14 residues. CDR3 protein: CASRGQGGTGELFF. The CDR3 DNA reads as TGTGCCAGCAGGGGACAGGGGGGGACCGGGGAGCTGTTTTTT.

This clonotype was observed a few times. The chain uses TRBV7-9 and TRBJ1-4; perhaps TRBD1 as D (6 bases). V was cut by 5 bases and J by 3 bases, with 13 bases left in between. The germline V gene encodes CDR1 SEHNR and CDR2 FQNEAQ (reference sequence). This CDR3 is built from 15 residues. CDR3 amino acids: CASSIPQGSNEKLFF. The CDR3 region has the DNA TGTGCCAGCAGCATTCCTCAGGGGTCTAATGAAAAACTGTTTTTT.

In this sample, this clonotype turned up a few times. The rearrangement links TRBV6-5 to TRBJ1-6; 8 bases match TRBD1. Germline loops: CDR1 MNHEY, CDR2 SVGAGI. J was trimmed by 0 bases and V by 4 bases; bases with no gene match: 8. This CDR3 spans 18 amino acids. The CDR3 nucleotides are TGTGCCAGCAGTTGGGACAGGCCCAAACGCTCCTATAATTCACCCCTCCACTTT. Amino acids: CASSWDRPKRSYNSPLHF.

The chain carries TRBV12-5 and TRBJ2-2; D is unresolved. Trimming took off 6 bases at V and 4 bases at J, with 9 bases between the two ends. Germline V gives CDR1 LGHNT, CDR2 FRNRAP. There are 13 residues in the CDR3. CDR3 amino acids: CASGPTSTGELFF. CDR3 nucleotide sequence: TGTGCTAGTGGGCCGACTTCCACCGGGGAGCTGTTTTTT.

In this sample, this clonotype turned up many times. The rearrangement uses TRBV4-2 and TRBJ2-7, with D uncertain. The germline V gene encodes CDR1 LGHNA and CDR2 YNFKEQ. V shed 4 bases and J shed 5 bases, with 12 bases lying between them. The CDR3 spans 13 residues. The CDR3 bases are TGTGCCAGCAGCCGCCAGCAAAGGCACGAGCAGTACTTC. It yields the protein CASSRQQRHEQYF.

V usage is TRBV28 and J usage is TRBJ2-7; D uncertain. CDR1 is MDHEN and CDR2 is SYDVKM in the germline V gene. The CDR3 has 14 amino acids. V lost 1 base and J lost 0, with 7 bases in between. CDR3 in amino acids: CASSLYDGSYEQYF. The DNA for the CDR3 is TGTGCCAGCAGTTTATATGACGGCTCCTACGAGCAGTACTTC. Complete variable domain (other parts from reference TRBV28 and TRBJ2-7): DVKVTQSSRYLVKRTGEKVFLECVQDMDHENMFWYRQDPGLGLRLIYFSYDVKMKEKGDIPEGYSVSREKKERFSLILESASTNQTSMYLCASSLYDGSYEQYFGPGTRLTVT.

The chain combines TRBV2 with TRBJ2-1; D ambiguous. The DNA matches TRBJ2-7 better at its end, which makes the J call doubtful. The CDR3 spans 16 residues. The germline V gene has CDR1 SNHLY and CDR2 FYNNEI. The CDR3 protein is CASSERTGGSYNEQYF. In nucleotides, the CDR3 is TGTGCCAGCAGTGAACGAACGGGCGGCTCCTACAATGAGCAGTACTTC.